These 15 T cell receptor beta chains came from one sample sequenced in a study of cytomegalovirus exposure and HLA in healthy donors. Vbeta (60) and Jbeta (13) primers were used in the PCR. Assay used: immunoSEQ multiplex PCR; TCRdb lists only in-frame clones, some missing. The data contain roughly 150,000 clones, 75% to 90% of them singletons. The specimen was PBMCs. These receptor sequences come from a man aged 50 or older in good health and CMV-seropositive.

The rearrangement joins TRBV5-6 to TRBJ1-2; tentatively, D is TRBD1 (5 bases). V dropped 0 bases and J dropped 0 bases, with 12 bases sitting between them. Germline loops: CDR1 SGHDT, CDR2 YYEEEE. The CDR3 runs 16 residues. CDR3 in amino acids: CASSLGRQTANYGYTF. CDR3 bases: TGTGCCAGCAGCTTGGGCAGACAGACTGCTAACTATGGCTACACCTTC.

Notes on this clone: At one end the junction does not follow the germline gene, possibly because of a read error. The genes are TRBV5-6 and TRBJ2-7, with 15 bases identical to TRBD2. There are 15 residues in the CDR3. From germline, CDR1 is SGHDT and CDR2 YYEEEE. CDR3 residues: CASSLRTSGRASVDF. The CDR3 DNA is TGTGCCAGCAGCTTGCGGACTAGCGGGAGGGCCTCGGTAGACTTC.

CDR3 residues: CASSLHGNPYEQYF. The CDR3 nucleotides are TGTGCCAGCAGCCTCCACGGGAATCCCTACGAGCAGTACTTC. V gene TRBV27 combines with J gene TRBJ2-7, with D maybe TRBD2 (5 bases). Looked up from germline, CDR1 is MNHEY and CDR2 is SMNVEV (reference sequence). Between the trimmed V and J ends, which lost 6 bases and 2 bases, there was a span of 14 bases. The CDR3 is 14 residues long.

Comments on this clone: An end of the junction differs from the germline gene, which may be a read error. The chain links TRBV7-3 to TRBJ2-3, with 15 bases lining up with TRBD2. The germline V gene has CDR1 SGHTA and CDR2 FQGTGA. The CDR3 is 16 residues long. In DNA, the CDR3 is TGTTCCAGCAGCTGGACTAGCGGGGGGGGCACAGATACGCAGTATTTT. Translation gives CSSSWTSGGGTDTQYF.

In DNA, the CDR3 is TGTGCCAGCAGCCAGGGACAGGGCTATGGCTACACCTTC. It codes for CASSQGQGYGYTF. The chain carries TRBV28 and TRBJ1-2, with 9 bases fitting TRBD1. Germline assignment: CDR1 MDHEN and CDR2 SYDVKM. The CDR3 spans 13 residues. The V segment lost 6 bases and the J segment 4 bases; nucleotides outside the gene matches: 3.

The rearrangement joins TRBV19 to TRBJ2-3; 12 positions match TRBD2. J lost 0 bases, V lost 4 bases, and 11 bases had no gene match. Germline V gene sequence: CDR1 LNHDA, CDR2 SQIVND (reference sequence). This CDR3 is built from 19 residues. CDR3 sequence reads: CASSRVGTSGRWSTDTQYF. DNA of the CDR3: TGTGCCAGTAGTAGGGTGGGTACTAGCGGGAGGTGGAGCACAGATACGCAGTATTTT.

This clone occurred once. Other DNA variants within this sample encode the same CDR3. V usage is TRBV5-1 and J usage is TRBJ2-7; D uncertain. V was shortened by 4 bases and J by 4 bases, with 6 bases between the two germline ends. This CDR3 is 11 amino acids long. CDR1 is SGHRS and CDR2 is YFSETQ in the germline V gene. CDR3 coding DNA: TGCGCCAGCAGCCCAGGTTACGAGCAGTACTTC. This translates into CASSPGYEQYF.

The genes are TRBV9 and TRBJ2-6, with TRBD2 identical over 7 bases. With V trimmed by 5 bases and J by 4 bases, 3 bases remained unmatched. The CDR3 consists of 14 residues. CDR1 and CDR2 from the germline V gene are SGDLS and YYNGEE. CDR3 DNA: TGTGCCAGCAGGGCGGGGGACGGGGCCAACGTCCTGACTTTC. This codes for CASRAGDGANVLTF.

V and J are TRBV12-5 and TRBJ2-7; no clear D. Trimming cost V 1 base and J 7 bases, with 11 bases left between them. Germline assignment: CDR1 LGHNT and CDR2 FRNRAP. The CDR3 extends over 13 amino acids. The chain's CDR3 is CASGLEDIGEQYF. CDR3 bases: TGTGCTAGTGGTTTGGAAGACATTGGTGAGCAGTACTTC.

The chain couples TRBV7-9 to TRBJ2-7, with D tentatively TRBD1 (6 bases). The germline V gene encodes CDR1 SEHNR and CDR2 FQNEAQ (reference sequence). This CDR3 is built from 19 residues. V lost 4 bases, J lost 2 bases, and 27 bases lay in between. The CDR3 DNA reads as TGTGCCAGCAGCTCAACCCCTGGGAGTAGGACAGCCGACACCTACGAGCAGTACTTC. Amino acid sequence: CASSSTPGSRTADTYEQYF.

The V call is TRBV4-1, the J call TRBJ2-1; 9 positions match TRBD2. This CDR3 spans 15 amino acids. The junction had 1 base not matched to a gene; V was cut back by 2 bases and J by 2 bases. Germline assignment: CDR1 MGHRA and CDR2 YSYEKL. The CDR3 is CASSQQREAYNEQFF. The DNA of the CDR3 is TGCGCCAGCAGCCAACAGCGGGAGGCCTACAATGAGCAGTTCTTC.

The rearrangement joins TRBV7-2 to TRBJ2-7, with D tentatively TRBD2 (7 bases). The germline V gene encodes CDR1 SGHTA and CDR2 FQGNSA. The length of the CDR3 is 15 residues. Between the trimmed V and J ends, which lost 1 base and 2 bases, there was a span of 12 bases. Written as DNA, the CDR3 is TGTGCCAGCAGCTTAGGGTCGGGGGGCGCCTACGAGCAGTACTTC. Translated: CASSLGSGGAYEQYF.

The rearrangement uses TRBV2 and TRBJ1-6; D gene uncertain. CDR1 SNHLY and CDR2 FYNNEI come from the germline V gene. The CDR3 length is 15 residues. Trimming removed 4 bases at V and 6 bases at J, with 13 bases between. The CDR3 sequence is CASSASRRPNSPLHF. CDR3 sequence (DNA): TGTGCCAGCAGTGCAAGTAGGCGGCCTAATTCACCCCTCCACTTT.

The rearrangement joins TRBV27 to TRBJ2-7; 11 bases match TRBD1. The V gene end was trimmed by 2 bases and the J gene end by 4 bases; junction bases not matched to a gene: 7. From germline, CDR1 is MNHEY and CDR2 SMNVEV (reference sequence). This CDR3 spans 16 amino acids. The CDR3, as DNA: TGTGCCAGCAGTTTAGGGCGGGACAGGGGGTCTTACGAGCAGTACTTC. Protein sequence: CASSLGRDRGSYEQYF.

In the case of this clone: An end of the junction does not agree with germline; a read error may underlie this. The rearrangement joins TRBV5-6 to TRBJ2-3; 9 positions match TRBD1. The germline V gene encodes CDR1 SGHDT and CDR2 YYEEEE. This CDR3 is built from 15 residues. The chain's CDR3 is CDSSLRDRDTDTQYF. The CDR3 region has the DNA TGTGACAGCAGCTTGAGGGACAGGGACACAGATACGCAGTATTTT. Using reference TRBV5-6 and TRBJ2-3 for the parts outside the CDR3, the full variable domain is DAGVTQSPTHLIKTRGQQVTLRCSPKSGHDTVSWYQQALGQGPQFIFQYYEEEERQRGNFPDRFSGHQFPNYSSELNVNALLLGDSALYLCDSSLRDRDTDTQYFGPGTRLTVL.